The following is a T cell receptor (beta chain) sequence with its context. Its target is not known. The sample belongs to a study of T cell responses to AZD1222 COVID-19 vaccine. General observations from the study: Reportedly, nearly half the spike-specific TCRs target unmutated variant regions. There were repertoire samples only from the period after the peak T cell response. Donors were largely white British and mainly female; clonal diversity was possibly underestimated.

Germline V lookup: CDR1 SGHDN, CDR2 FVKESK. Trimming pared 1 base from V and 7 bases from J, leaving 13 bases between. CDR3 length: 15 amino acids. Generated by immunoSEQ multiplex PCR, the TCRdb table keeps only in-frame clones and is missing some. The sample records 100,000 to 150,000 clones, 89% being singletons. The chain employs TRBV14 and TRBJ1-4; perhaps TRBD1 as D (5 bases). This clonotype was sampled from an adult in good health. The input for sequencing was peripheral blood, taken on day 0 of AZD1222 vaccination. Here the CDR3 reads CASSQVGSRAEKLFF. CDR3 sequence (DNA): TGTGCCAGCAGCCAAGTGGGGAGCAGGGCTGAAAAACTGTTTTTT. The full variable domain, in which reference TRBV14 and TRBJ1-4 provide the parts outside the CDR3, is EAGVTQFPSHSVIEKGQTVTLRCDPISGHDNLYWYRRVMGKEIKFLLHFVKESKQDESGMPNNRFLAERTGGTYSTLKVQPAELEDSGVYFCASSQVGSRAEKLFFGSGTQLSVL.